The 26 T cell receptor beta chains below all came from one sample that was sequenced in a study of cytomegalovirus exposure and HLA in healthy donors. The study ran its PCR with 60 Vbeta and 13 Jbeta primers. Using immunoSEQ multiplex PCR, the repertoire was profiled, and TCRdb retains in-frame clones only, with some absent. Counted here are around 130,000 clones, approximately 89% occurring once; the ten biggest clones make up about 6.7%. Source material: PBMCs. The receptors were gathered from a woman in her twenties or thirties in good health and CMV-seropositive.

The CDR3 coding sequence is TGTGCCAGCACCTTTGGCGGGGGGGCCACAGATACGCAGTATTTT. This codes for CASTFGGGATDTQYF. This chain joins TRBV27 and TRBJ2-3; 9 positions match TRBD2. Germline V lookup: CDR1 MNHEY, CDR2 SMNVEV (reference sequence). V dropped 7 bases and J dropped 2; count of bases not matched to a gene: 7. The CDR3 is 15 residues long.

V is TRBV29-1 and J is TRBJ2-7, with a possible D match to TRBD2 (5 bases). Germline loops: CDR1 SQVTM, CDR2 ANQGSEA. The V end was cut by 5 bases, the J end by 0 bases, with 14 bases between. The CDR3 has 14 residues. The CDR3 bases are TGCAGCGTTAAAGTGCCGGGGAGCTCCTACGAGCAGTACTTC. Its translation is CSVKVPGSSYEQYF.

The chain has TRBV28 and TRBJ2-2; possible D gene TRBD1, 5 bases. Trimming pared 3 bases from V and 6 bases from J, leaving 20 bases between. Germline V gene lookup returns CDR1 MDHEN and CDR2 SYDVKM. The CDR3 has 17 amino acids. The CDR3 DNA follows: TGTGCCAGCAGTTTCTACTCTTTAACTCAGGGTTCCGGGGAGCTGTTTTTT. This encodes CASSFYSLTQGSGELFF.

The table lists this clone with a count of one. The chain employs TRBV6-1 and TRBJ1-1; D is unclear. This CDR3 is built from 16 residues. In germline, CDR1 is MNHNS, CDR2 SASEGT. Trimming took off 1 base at V and 0 bases at J, with 12 bases between the two ends. The CDR3 loop is CASSEEISQLNTEAFF. CDR3 DNA: TGTGCCAGCAGTGAAGAGATCAGTCAACTGAACACTGAAGCTTTCTTT.

As concerns this clone: Other DNA sequences in the same sample also yield this CDR3. The chain couples TRBV18 to TRBJ1-1; D is undetermined. CDR1 and CDR2 (germline): KGHSH, LQKENI. This CDR3 is 19 amino acids long. Trimming pared 5 bases from V and 1 base from J, leaving 26 bases between. CDR3 sequence reads: CASSGGNGFGGSKNTEAFF. The CDR3 region has the DNA TGTGCCAGCTCAGGAGGGAATGGGTTTGGCGGTTCCAAGAACACTGAAGCTTTCTTT.

A note on this clone: Other DNA sequences in this sample translate to the same CDR3. V and J are TRBV7-9 and TRBJ2-7, with a weak D call TRBD2 (5 bases). V lost 5 bases to trimming and J lost 2 bases, with 10 bases between them. This CDR3 is built from 13 residues. Germline V gene data show CDR1 as SEHNR and CDR2 as FQNEAQ (reference sequence). CDR3 region: CASSPGSTYEQYF. In DNA form, the CDR3 reads TGTGCCAGCAGCCCGGGATCCACCTACGAGCAGTACTTC.

This rearrangement joins TRBV5-1 to TRBJ2-1; 8 positions match TRBD1. CDR3 length equals 14 residues. From germline, CDR1 is SGHRS and CDR2 YFSETQ. V gave up 4 bases and J gave up 3 bases; unmatched junction bases: 3. For the CDR3, the DNA is TGCGCCAGCAGCCTGGGACAGGACTACAATGAGCAGTTCTTC. Its translation is CASSLGQDYNEQFF.

This clone was seen a single time. The rearrangement joins TRBV28 to TRBJ1-5; unclear D gene. The CDR3 is made up of 14 amino acids. V dropped 5 bases and J dropped 0 bases, with 8 bases sitting between them. The germline gives CDR1 MDHEN, CDR2 SYDVKM. DNA of the CDR3: TGTGCCAGCAGTAGACTTTATAGCAATCAGCCCCAGCATTTT. This sequence encodes CASSRLYSNQPQHF.

The gene calls are TRBV2 and TRBJ2-5, with D perhaps TRBD2 (6 bases). This CDR3 is built from 15 residues. The V end was cut by 6 bases, the J end by 2 bases, with 16 bases between. CDR1 is SNHLY, CDR2 FYNNEI, per germline. This CDR3 is CASSPSGVAQETQYF. The CDR3, as DNA: TGTGCCAGCAGCCCTTCGGGGGTCGCGCAAGAGACCCAGTACTTC.

The V call is TRBV10-3, the J call TRBJ2-7, with 10 nucleotides matching TRBD2. The V gene end was trimmed by 3 bases and the J gene end by 4 bases; junction bases not matched to a gene: 3. Per germline, CDR1 ENHRY and CDR2 SYGVKD. CDR3 length: 14 residues. The CDR3 region has the DNA TGTGCCATCAGTGAAGCTAGCGGGAGTTACGAGCAGTACTTC. It encodes CAISEASGSYEQYF.

The chain is built from TRBV9 and TRBJ2-5; 8 bases are a match to TRBD2. Germline loops: CDR1 SGDLS, CDR2 YYNGEE. The CDR3 runs to 15 residues. Unmatched junction bases numbered 6, after V lost 1 base and J lost 4 bases. DNA for the CDR3: TGTGCCAGCAGCGTAACAAGCGGGGGAGCAGAGACCCAGTACTTC. This translates into CASSVTSGGAETQYF. Using reference TRBV9 and TRBJ2-5 for the parts outside the CDR3, the full variable domain is DSGVTQTPKHLITATGQRVTLRCSPRSGDLSVYWYQQSLDQGLQFLIQYYNGEERAKGNILERFSAQQFPDLHSELNLSSLELGDSALYFCASSVTSGGAETQYFGPGTRLLVL.

CDR3 nucleotide sequence: TGCGCCAGCAGCTTGAGTAGCGGGAACTACAATGAGCAGTTCTTC. Translating it yields CASSLSSGNYNEQFF. This chain uses TRBV5-1 with TRBJ2-1, with TRBD2 matching 8 bases. Looked up from germline, CDR1 is SGHRS and CDR2 is YFSETQ. With V trimmed by 1 base and J by 3 bases, 3 bases remained unmatched. This CDR3 spans 15 amino acids.

V gene TRBV30 combines with J gene TRBJ1-1; D is ambiguous. This CDR3 is built from 12 residues. Germline V CDR1 and CDR2: GTSNPN, SVGIG (reference sequence). V was trimmed by 3 bases and J by 0 bases, leaving 5 bases between them. The CDR3 coding sequence is TGTGCCTGGAGGGCAGTGAACACTGAAGCTTTCTTT. Amino acid sequence: CAWRAVNTEAFF.

The chain couples TRBV7-9 to TRBJ2-3; D may be TRBD2 (5 bases). Germline lookup yields CDR1 SEHNR and CDR2 FQNEAQ (reference sequence). The length of the CDR3 is 13 residues. Trimming shortened V by 1 base and J by 5 bases, and 7 bases separated the two germline ends. This chain's CDR3 is CASSLGGQDTQYF. DNA of the CDR3: TGTGCCAGCAGCTTAGGAGGGCAAGATACGCAGTATTTT.

The DNA of the CDR3 is TGTGCCAGCAGTTTAACTGGGGGGTCCTCCTACAATGAGCAGTTCTTC. It codes for CASSLTGGSSYNEQFF. The V gene is TRBV28, the J gene TRBJ2-1; weak D call: TRBD2 (6 bases). This CDR3 is built from 16 residues. V lost 2 bases and J lost 0, with 11 bases in between. Germline CDR1 reads MDHEN; CDR2 reads SYDVKM.

This clone has only one observation. The rearrangement links TRBV11-2 to TRBJ2-1, with D unclear. V lost 0 bases and J lost 7, with 4 bases in between. Per germline, CDR1 SGHAT and CDR2 FQNNGV. The CDR3 covers 12 residues. The chain's CDR3 is CASSLDGNEQFF. CDR3 DNA: TGTGCCAGCAGCTTAGACGGTAATGAGCAGTTCTTC.

The chain joins TRBV18 to TRBJ2-1, with 10 bases matching TRBD2. The CDR3 sequence is 15 residues long. Trimming at V came to 2 bases and at J to 14 bases, leaving 12 bases not matched to a gene. CDR1 is KGHSH and CDR2 is LQKENI in the germline V gene. The CDR3 loop reads CASSPTSGTLVREFF. The CDR3 DNA follows: TGTGCCAGCTCACCAACTAGCGGGACATTAGTACGGGAGTTCTTC.

This clone was seen a few times. J is TRBJ2-7 and V is TRBV5-6, with TRBD2 matching 8 bases. Trimming at V came to 4 bases and at J to 4 bases, leaving 10 bases not matched to a gene. This CDR3 contains 15 residues. The germline V gene encodes CDR1 SGHDT and CDR2 YYEEEE. The CDR3 nucleotides read TGTGCCAGCAGCATAACTAGCGGATTAACGTACGAGCAGTACTTC. Encoded protein: CASSITSGLTYEQYF.

This clone was recorded once. CDR3 coding DNA: TGCGCCAGCAGCCCCGAGGGCTGGATTAGCTCTGGGGCCAACGTCCTGACTTTC. It yields the protein CASSPEGWISSGANVLTF. This sequence joins TRBV4-1 and TRBJ2-6, with D perhaps TRBD2 (5 bases). Germline assignment: CDR1 MGHRA and CDR2 YSYEKL. This CDR3 region has 18 residues. Between the trimmed V and J ends, which lost 4 bases and 0 bases, there was a span of 16 bases.

The chain combines TRBV27 with TRBJ1-5, with D possibly being TRBD1 (5 bases). The germline CDR1 and CDR2 sequences are MNHEY and SMNVEV (reference sequence). The ends were cut back, 7 bases at V and 2 bases at J, with 12 bases in the middle. The CDR3 is 14 residues long. The CDR3 nucleotides are TGTGCCAGCACTCCGACAGTTGGCAATCAGCCCCAGCATTTT. Translation gives CASTPTVGNQPQHF.

J is TRBJ2-1 and V is TRBV6-4; the match to TRBD2 covers 14 bases. Per the germline V gene, CDR1 is MRHNA and CDR2 is SNTAGT. V lost 6 bases, J lost 6 bases, and 4 bases stayed unmatched. The CDR3 sequence is 15 residues long. In DNA, the CDR3 is TGTGCCAGCAGCCAGACTAGCGGGGGGGCCAATGAGCAGTTCTTC. It is translated as CASSQTSGGANEQFF.

The chain links TRBV30 to TRBJ1-5, with TRBD1 matching over 8 bases. The CDR3 contains 15 residues. V lost 1 base to trimming and J lost 0 bases; unmatched junction nucleotides: 2. Germline CDR1 reads GTSNPN; CDR2 reads SVGIG (reference sequence). The CDR3 nucleotides are TGTGCCTGGAGTGAGGGACAGGCTAGCAATCAGCCCCAGCATTTT. This codes for CAWSEGQASNQPQHF. Drawing the rest from reference TRBV30 and TRBJ1-5, the complete variable domain is SQTIHQWPATLVQPVGSPLSLECTVEGTSNPNLYWYRQAAGRGLQLLFYSVGIGQISSEVPQNLSASRPQDRQFILSSKKLLLSDSGFYLCAWSEGQASNQPQHFGDGTRLSIL.

As regards this clone: Other DNA sequences from this sample encode an identical CDR3 as well. The chain carries TRBV19 and TRBJ1-1; D may be TRBD1 (5 bases). The germline V gene encodes CDR1 LNHDA and CDR2 SQIVND (reference sequence). This CDR3 contains 12 residues. Trimming pared 2 bases from V and 5 bases from J, leaving 6 bases between. This chain's CDR3 is CASSIRGTEAFF. The CDR3 DNA is TGTGCCAGTAGTATAAGGGGAACTGAAGCTTTCTTT.

The genes are TRBV29-1 and TRBJ2-7, with TRBD2 identical over 11 bases. V shed 6 bases and J 4 bases; nucleotides not matched to a gene: 8. Germline V gene lookup returns CDR1 SQVTM and CDR2 ANQGSEA. The CDR3 consists of 14 residues. This CDR3 reads CSVWALAGGYEQYF. CDR3 nucleotide sequence: TGCAGCGTGTGGGCCCTAGCGGGAGGATACGAGCAGTACTTC.

The chain is built from TRBV30 and TRBJ2-1; tentative D call: TRBD2 (6 bases). The CDR3 consists of 16 residues. V lost 0 bases and J lost 0, with 12 bases in between. Germline-derived CDR1 and CDR2 are GTSNPN and SVGIG (reference sequence). CDR3 loop: CAWSVWGGVSYNEQFF. The CDR3 nucleotides read TGTGCCTGGAGTGTATGGGGCGGGGTCTCCTACAATGAGCAGTTCTTC.

The chain carries TRBV9 and TRBJ1-2; 7 nucleotides align to TRBD1. Germline V gives CDR1 SGDLS, CDR2 YYNGEE. Trimming removed 2 bases from V and 6 bases from J; junction bases left unmatched: 13. The CDR3 loop spans 16 amino acids. For the CDR3, the DNA is TGTGCCAGCAGCGTGTCGACAGGGTCCCTGACGAATGGCTACACCTTC. Translating it yields CASSVSTGSLTNGYTF.